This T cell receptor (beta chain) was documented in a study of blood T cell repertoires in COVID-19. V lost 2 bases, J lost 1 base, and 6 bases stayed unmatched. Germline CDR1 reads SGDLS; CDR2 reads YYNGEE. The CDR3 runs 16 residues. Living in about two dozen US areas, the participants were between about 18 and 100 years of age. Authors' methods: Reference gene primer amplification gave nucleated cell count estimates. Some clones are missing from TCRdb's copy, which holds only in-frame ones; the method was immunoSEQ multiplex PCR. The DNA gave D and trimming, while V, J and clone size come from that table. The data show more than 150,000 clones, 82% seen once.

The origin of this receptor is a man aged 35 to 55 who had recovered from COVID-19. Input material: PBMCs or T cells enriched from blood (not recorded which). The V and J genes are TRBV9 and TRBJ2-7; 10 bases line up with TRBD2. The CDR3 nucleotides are TGTGCCAGCAGCGTCGGAGGACTAGCGGCTTCCTACGAGCAGTACTTC. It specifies CASSVGGLAASYEQYF.